Listed here are 24 T cell receptor beta chains from one sample, sequenced in a study of T-cell reconstitution after alpha-beta-depleted transplantation in children. This sample's TCRbeta library carried unique molecular identifier barcodes. TCRdb reanalysed the PCR reads using MiXCR and keeps one entry per CDR3 protein. Of 500,000 to 600,000 distinct CDR3 sequences listed, about 16% are singletons. The sequencing used PBMCs from the stem cell graft donor, collected from the stem cell graft. The origin of the receptors is a human donor who donated a stem cell graft to a child with acute lymphoblastic leukemia.

This clonotype was seen just once. The chain carries TRBV5-4 and TRBJ1-5, with D uncertain. Deletions cut 0 bases from V and 1 base from J, with 11 bases between. This CDR3 has 16 amino acids. The V gene's germline CDR1 is SGHNT and CDR2 YYREEE (reference sequence). The CDR3 spells CASSLGAGRSNQPQHF. Written as DNA, the CDR3 is TGTGCCAGCAGCTTGGGTGCAGGCCGGAGCAATCAGCCCCAGCATTTT. Full variable domain (remainder filled in from reference TRBV5-4 and TRBJ1-5): ETGVTQSPTHLIKTRGQQVTLRCSSQSGHNTVSWYQQALGQGPQFIFQYYREEENGRGNFPPRFSGLQFPNYSSELNVNALELDDSALYLCASSLGAGRSNQPQHFGDGTRLSIL.

The rearrangement uses TRBV12-3 or TRBV12-4 and TRBJ2-3; weak D call: TRBD1 (5 bases). The V and J ends lost 4 bases and 4 bases respectively, with 9 bases between them. The CDR3 consists of 13 residues. CDR3 amino acids: CASSSQGADTQYF. CDR3 in DNA: TGTGCCAGCAGTTCTCAAGGGGCAGATACGCAGTATTTT.

V gene TRBV27 combines with J gene TRBJ2-2; 11 bases fit TRBD2. The CDR3 length is 15 residues. The V gene's germline CDR1 is MNHEY and CDR2 SMNVEV (reference sequence). The V gene end was trimmed by 8 bases and the J gene end by 4 bases; junction bases not matched to a gene: 6. CDR3 bases: TGTGCCAGCCATATAGCGGGAGGGGGCACCGGGGAGCTGTTTTTT. Translation: CASHIAGGGTGELFF.

The chain has TRBV12-3 or TRBV12-4 and TRBJ1-5; 9 bases are a match to TRBD1. The CDR3 consists of 15 residues. The V segment lost 5 bases and the J segment 2 bases; nucleotides outside the gene matches: 4. The CDR3 DNA reads as TGTGCCAGCAGTCTTAGGACAGGGGGCAATCAGCCCCAGCATTTT. This gives the protein CASSLRTGGNQPQHF.

The chain couples TRBV6-1 to TRBJ1-1, with D uncertain. Germline assignment: CDR1 MNHNS and CDR2 SASEGT. V gave up 5 bases and J gave up 0 bases, with 7 bases separating them. The CDR3 is made up of 13 amino acids. The CDR3 DNA sequence: TGTGCCAGCAGTAATACAGTGAACACTGAAGCTTTCTTT. Its protein product is CASSNTVNTEAFF.

This clonotype was seen only a few times. The chain joins TRBV12-3 or TRBV12-4 to TRBJ2-1; 7 bases are shared with TRBD2. This CDR3 spans 18 amino acids. V dropped 3 bases and J dropped 0; count of bases not matched to a gene: 11. CDR3 amino acids: CASSFGSGIPSSYNEQFF. The CDR3 nucleotides read TGTGCCAGCAGTTTTGGGAGCGGGATCCCGAGCTCCTACAATGAGCAGTTCTTC.

V and J are TRBV15 and TRBJ2-1; 8 nucleotides align to TRBD1. The V gene's germline CDR1 is LNHNV and CDR2 YYDKDF (reference sequence). CDR3 size: 15 residues. The ends lost 3 bases at V and 6 bases at J; junction bases unmatched: 7. The CDR3 sequence is CATSRDRVRGNEQFF. Written as DNA, the CDR3 is TGTGCCACCAGCAGGGACAGGGTCCGAGGCAATGAGCAGTTCTTC.

This clonotype has more than one count but fewer than ten. The chain combines TRBV12-3 or TRBV12-4 with TRBJ2-3, with D maybe TRBD1 (5 bases). Trimming cost V 3 bases and J 2 bases, with 12 bases left between them. There are 15 residues in the CDR3. The CDR3 nucleotides are TGTGCCAGCAGTTTTCTTAGGGGCAACACAGATACGCAGTATTTT. Protein product: CASSFLRGNTDTQYF.

This clonotype was seen more than once but under ten times. The chain combines TRBV7-9 with TRBJ1-1; weak D call: TRBD1 (5 bases). V lost 5 bases to trimming and J lost 4 bases, with 14 bases between them. This CDR3 is 14 amino acids long. Germline-derived CDR1 and CDR2 are SEHNR and FQNEAQ (reference sequence). This CDR3 reads CASSVDRGATEAFF. The DNA for the CDR3 is TGTGCCAGCAGCGTCGATAGGGGTGCCACTGAAGCTTTCTTT.

CDR3 region: CSAARSTEAFF. The CDR3 DNA reads as TGCAGTGCCGCACGGAGCACTGAAGCTTTCTTT. The J gene is TRBJ1-1, the V gene TRBV20-1, with unresolved D. V was cut by 6 bases and J by 4 bases, with 9 bases left in between. CDR3 length: 11 residues. CDR1 is DFQATT and CDR2 is SNEGSKA in the germline V gene (reference sequence).

The genes are TRBV29-1 and TRBJ2-7, with TRBD2 as a possible D gene (5 bases). The CDR3 is 13 amino acids. Germline CDR1 SQVTM, CDR2 ANQGSEA. The V gene lost 6 bases and the J gene lost 4 bases, with 16 bases spanning the gap. The CDR3 DNA follows: TGCAGCGTGGGAGTTCCCGAACTTTACGAGCAGTACTTC. Amino acid sequence: CSVGVPELYEQYF.

The chain joins TRBV29-1 to TRBJ2-7; TRBD1 agrees at 8 bases. The V gene end was trimmed by 4 bases and the J gene end by 2 bases; junction bases not matched to a gene: 10. In germline, CDR1 is SQVTM, CDR2 ANQGSEA. This CDR3 region has 15 residues. In nucleotides, the CDR3 is TGCAGCGTTGTCGGACAGGGAACCCATACCTACGAGCAGTACTTC. It specifies CSVVGQGTHTYEQYF.

In this sample, this clonotype turned up a few times. This chain uses TRBV4-2 with TRBJ1-3, with D unclear. The V end lost 4 bases, the J end lost 0 bases, and 13 bases lay between the germline ends. The CDR3 loop spans 16 amino acids. Germline CDR1 and CDR2: LGHNA and YNFKEQ. CDR3 DNA sequence: TGTGCCAGCAGCCGACTGGCCCGAAGCTCTGGAAACACCATATATTTT. Translated, it gives CASSRLARSSGNTIYF.

This clonotype came up a few times. This chain connects TRBV6-5 to TRBJ2-1, with 10 bases aligning to TRBD2. The junction had 6 bases not matched to a gene; V was cut back by 9 bases and J by 7 bases. The CDR3 loop spans 13 amino acids. Looked up from germline, CDR1 is MNHEY and CDR2 is SVGAGI. DNA of the CDR3: TGTGCCAGTAAATTAGCGGGAGGAAATGAGCAGTTCTTC. Translation gives CASKLAGGNEQFF.

This rearrangement joins TRBV7-9 to TRBJ1-5, with D tentatively TRBD1 (5 bases). The V gene lost 0 bases and the J gene lost 7 bases, with 10 bases spanning the gap. Germline V lookup: CDR1 SEHNR, CDR2 FQNEAQ (reference sequence). The CDR3 consists of 14 residues. The CDR3 loop is CASSLAAGGQPQHF. CDR3 DNA: TGTGCCAGCAGCTTAGCCGCGGGGGGGCAGCCCCAGCATTTT.

Regarding this clonotype: Without the conserved terminal phenylalanine or tryptophan, this CDR3 likely stems from a read error. It is unclear where the CDR3 begins or ends on the DNA, so no DNA is shown, and the CDR3 is as TCRdb lists it. The V and J genes are TRBV5-1 and TRBJ2-7; TRBD1, the table's D call, lacks a check against the DNA. Germline values: CDR1 SGHRS, CDR2 YFSETQ. The CDR3 is 10 amino acids in total, end residues counted. The CDR3 is CATEGTGRVI.

The chain is built from TRBV9 and TRBJ2-5; 12 nucleotides line up with TRBD1. Germline assignment: CDR1 SGDLS and CDR2 YYNGEE. V lost 3 bases to trimming and J lost 9 bases; unmatched junction nucleotides: 15. The CDR3 is 17 amino acids. The CDR3 spells CASSDPPGTGGEGAQYF. The CDR3 DNA reads as TGTGCCAGCAGCGATCCGCCCGGGACAGGGGGCGAGGGGGCCCAGTACTTC. Looking up the rest from reference TRBV9 and TRBJ2-5 gives the full variable domain: DSGVTQTPKHLITATGQRVTLRCSPRSGDLSVYWYQQSLDQGLQFLIQYYNGEERAKGNILERFSAQQFPDLHSELNLSSLELGDSALYFCASSDPPGTGGEGAQYFGPGTRLLVL.

This clonotype came up a few times. The genes are TRBV7-9 and TRBJ1-1; possibly TRBD1 for D (6 bases). The CDR3 is 13 amino acids. V was clipped by 8 bases and J by 11 bases, with 21 bases between them. Germline V lookup: CDR1 SEHNR, CDR2 FQNEAQ (reference sequence). The CDR3 DNA is TGTGCCAGCCACGCACCCTGGGGGCGTACGGCTTTCTTT. This sequence encodes CASHAPWGRTAFF.

The rearrangement links TRBV7-9 to TRBJ1-2; no definite D call. V was pared by 3 bases and J by 8 bases, with 25 bases between. The CDR3 consists of 17 residues. Looked up from germline, CDR1 is SEHNR and CDR2 is FQNEAQ (reference sequence). The CDR3 loop is CASSFSPFGAARVGYTF. The CDR3 nucleotides read TGTGCCAGCAGCTTCTCCCCATTTGGTGCCGCGAGGGTAGGCTACACCTTC.

This clonotype came up once. The chain has TRBV24-1 and TRBJ2-3; no clear D. Germline loops: CDR1 KGHDR, CDR2 SFDVKD. With 2 bases removed from V and 5 bases from J, the gap between germline ends came to 19 bases. CDR3 length equals 17 residues. Written as DNA, the CDR3 is TGTGCCACCAGTGATTGGTTAGTCGCGGAGTGGGAAGATACGCAGTATTTT. This codes for CATSDWLVAEWEDTQYF.

The rearrangement links TRBV3-1 to TRBJ2-1, with 7 bases lining up with TRBD2. V was clipped by 0 bases and J by 9 bases; unmatched bases: 5. The CDR3 runs to 14 residues. The germline gives CDR1 LGHDT, CDR2 YNNKEL (reference sequence). DNA for the CDR3: TGTGCCAGCAGCCAAGACGGGGGAGGGTTTGAGCAGTTCTTC. Its translation is CASSQDGGGFEQFF.

The J gene is TRBJ2-7, the V gene TRBV6-1; TRBD1 aligns across 7 bases. The germline V gene encodes CDR1 MNHNS and CDR2 SASEGT. The CDR3 has 14 residues. Trimming took 6 bases from V and 1 from J; bases not matched to a gene: 6. CDR3 nucleotides: TGTGCCAGCAGGGTGTCAGGGGGTTCCTACGAGCAGTACTTC. This translates into CASRVSGGSYEQYF.

The table lists this clonotype with a few counts. The chain couples TRBV5-1 to TRBJ2-1; D ambiguous. The CDR3 totals 14 residues. Trimming took off 2 bases at V and 7 bases at J, with 13 bases between the two ends. CDR1 and CDR2 (germline): SGHRS, YFSETQ. The CDR3 loop is CASSLRSDGNEQFF. The CDR3 DNA follows: TGCGCCAGCAGCTTACGCTCAGATGGAAATGAGCAGTTCTTC. Variable domain in full (rest from reference TRBV5-1 and TRBJ2-1): KAGVTQTPRYLIKTRGQQVTLSCSPISGHRSVSWYQQTPGQGLQFLFEYFSETQRNKGNFPGRFSGRQFSNSRSEMNVSTLELGDSALYLCASSLRSDGNEQFFGPGTRLTVL.

Only a few counts were recorded for this clonotype. The gene calls are TRBV12-3 or TRBV12-4 and TRBJ2-1; no definite D call. This CDR3 has 12 residues. The V end was cut by 4 bases, the J end by 2 bases, with 3 bases between. CDR3: CASSSPYNEQFF. DNA of the CDR3: TGTGCCAGCAGTTCTCCCTACAATGAGCAGTTCTTC.